The rows below give T cell receptor beta chains drawn from one sample of a study of shared clonotypes between healthy human individuals. Generated by immunoSEQ multiplex PCR, the TCRdb table keeps only in-frame clones and is missing some. The sample consists of 2,500,000 or so clones, less than 95% of them appearing once. Specimen: naive CD4+ T cells from PBMCs. The source is a man between 18 and 29 years old in good health. Some clones in this sample may be carry-over from other donors' samples. CDR3s include the opening cysteine and the closing phenylalanine or tryptophan. The D gene is left open where the match is weak. Expanded clones get a size class; other rows say once, few or many, or leave the size out.

J: TRBJ2-1
D: NA
V: TRBV16
length: 16
size: NA
DNA: TGTGCCAGCAGCCAACCTAGGGGGGGGATCTACAATGAGCAGTTCTTC
CDR3: CASSQPRGGIYNEQFF

J: TRBJ2-2
D: NA
V: TRBV7-3
length: 14
size: few
DNA: TGTGCCAGCAGCGCTCAAGCGAACACCGGGGAGCTGTTTTTT
CDR3: CASSAQANTGELFF

J: TRBJ1-6
D: NA
V: TRBV30
length: 15
size: NA
DNA: TGTGCCTGGAGTGCCAGGGGAACCTATAATTCACCCCTCCACTTT
CDR3: CAWSARGTYNSPLHF

J: TRBJ2-1
D: NA
V: TRBV28
length: 14
size: NA
DNA: TGTGCCAGCAGTTTAACCCAAAGACGCGATGAGCAGTTCTTC
CDR3: CASSLTQRRDEQFF

J: TRBJ1-1
D: NA
V: TRBV5-1
length: 14
size: NA
DNA: TGCGCCAGCACCCGGTCCAGGACGGACACTGAAGCTTTCTTT
CDR3: CASTRSRTDTEAFF

J: TRBJ2-3
D: NA
V: TRBV10-3
length: 10
size: NA
DNA: TGTGCCATCGGTATAGATACGCAGTATTTT
CDR3: CAIGIDTQYF

J: TRBJ1-1
D: NA
V: TRBV30
length: 14
size: few
DNA: TGTGCCTGGAGTAGGGGGAACATGAACACTGAAGCTTTCTTT
CDR3: CAWSRGNMNTEAFF

J: TRBJ1-1
D: NA
V: TRBV5-1
length: 13
size: few
DNA: TGCGCCAGCAGCAACGGGACGCACACTGAAGCTTTCTTT
CDR3: CASSNGTHTEAFF

J: TRBJ2-5
D: NA
V: TRBV6-5
length: 14
size: NA
DNA: TGTGCCAGCAGTTCCTTTGGGGGCGAAGAGACCCAGTACTTC
CDR3: CASSSFGGEETQYF

J: TRBJ1-1
D: TRBD1
V: TRBV28
length: 13
size: NA
DNA: TGTGCCAGCCATGAGACAGGGCAAGCTGAAGCTTTCTTT
CDR3: CASHETGQAEAFF

J: TRBJ1-1
D: NA
V: TRBV19
length: 13
size: few
DNA: TGTGCCAGTAGTGACGACGGGTACACTGAAGCTTTCTTT
CDR3: CASSDDGYTEAFF

J: TRBJ2-3
D: NA
V: TRBV5-1
length: 15
size: few
DNA: TGCGCCAGCAGCTTGGTTGGGGATAGCACAGATACGCAGTATTTT
CDR3: CASSLVGDSTDTQYF

J: TRBJ2-7
D: NA
V: TRBV15
length: 15
size: NA
DNA: TGTGCCACCAGCAGAGATCTTGAACTTTCCTACGAGCAGTACTTC
CDR3: CATSRDLELSYEQYF

J: TRBJ2-6
D: TRBD1
V: TRBV28
length: 17
size: once
DNA: TGTGCCAGCAGAGCCTTGGACAGGGTCTCTGGGGCCAACGTCCTGACTTTC
CDR3: CASRALDRVSGANVLTF

J: TRBJ2-3
D: NA
V: TRBV9
length: 15
size: NA
DNA: TGTGCCAGCAGCGTAGACGTCGGGAGTGGAAAGACGCAGTATTTT
CDR3: CASSVDVGSGKTQYF

J: TRBJ1-3
D: NA
V: TRBV28
length: 14
size: NA
DNA: TGTGCCAGCAGCCGGGTCAATACTGGAAACACCATATATTTT
CDR3: CASSRVNTGNTIYF

J: TRBJ2-2
D: NA
V: TRBV7-2
length: 15
size: NA
DNA: TGTGCCAGCAGCCCCGAAGGGTCGAACACCGGGGAGCTGTTTTTT
CDR3: CASSPEGSNTGELFF

J: TRBJ2-5
D: TRBD2
V: TRBV9
length: 19
size: few
DNA: TGTGCCAGCAGCGTAGGTCTCAGCGGGAGGGCCTTTGGCCAAGAGACCCAGTACTTC
CDR3: CASSVGLSGRAFGQETQYF

J: TRBJ2-7
D: NA
V: TRBV11-2
length: 15
size: NA
DNA: TGTGCCAGCAGCTCTCCGGGCAGGGATTTGGGTGAGCAGTACTTC
CDR3: CASSSPGRDLGEQYF

J: TRBJ2-1
D: NA
V: TRBV12-5
length: 14
size: NA
DNA: TGTGCTAGTGGTTTGGCGGACTTCTACAATGAGCAGTTCTTC
CDR3: CASGLADFYNEQFF

J: TRBJ1-1
D: NA
V: TRBV15
length: 14
size: NA
DNA: TGTGCCACCAGCAGAGGTATCGGGAACACTGAAGCTTTCTTT
CDR3: CATSRGIGNTEAFF

J: TRBJ1-1
D: NA
V: TRBV30
length: 15
size: few
DNA: TGTGCCTGGAGTGTACGCTGGGCAAGAAACACTGAAGCTTTCTTT
CDR3: CAWSVRWARNTEAFF

J: TRBJ2-3
D: TRBD2
V: TRBV10-2
length: 14
size: NA
DNA: TGCGCCAGCAGACTAGCGGAGACCACAGGTGCGCAGTATTTT
CDR3: CASRLAETTGAQYF

J: TRBJ2-1
D: NA
V: TRBV14
length: 17
size: NA
DNA: TGTGCCAGCAGCCAAGAAACGGGTTGGGGCCCTTACAATGAGCAGTTCTTC
CDR3: CASSQETGWGPYNEQFF

J: TRBJ2-1
D: NA
V: TRBV5-1
length: 11
size: NA
DNA: TGCGCCACGGGGATGGACAATGAGCAGTTCTTC
CDR3: CATGMDNEQFF

J: TRBJ2-1
D: NA
V: TRBV18
length: 13
size: NA
DNA: TGTGCCAGCTCACCGCTACTAGACAATGAGCAGTTCTTC
CDR3: CASSPLLDNEQFF

J: TRBJ1-1
D: NA
V: TRBV7-3
length: 15
size: NA
DNA: TGTGCCAGCAGCTACGTTGGAGGGAGTAACACTGAAGCTTTCTTT
CDR3: CASSYVGGSNTEAFF

J: TRBJ2-2
D: NA
V: TRBV7-2
length: 14
size: once
DNA: TGTGCCAGCAGCTTAGGGGGTGCGGCCGGGGAGCTGTTTTTT
CDR3: CASSLGGAAGELFF

J: TRBJ1-2
D: NA
V: TRBV27
length: 14
size: NA
DNA: TGTGCCAGCAGTTTAACGGGTAACAACTATGGCTACACCTTC
CDR3: CASSLTGNNYGYTF

J: TRBJ2-2
D: NA
V: TRBV14
length: 16
size: NA
DNA: TGTGCCAGCAGCCAAGTTGGATCTCGAAACACCGGGGAGCTGTTTTTT
CDR3: CASSQVGSRNTGELFF

J: TRBJ1-6
D: TRBD1
V: TRBV28
length: 15
size: NA
DNA: TGTGCCAGCAGTTTTACCGGACAGGGCTCCTCACCCCTCCACTTT
CDR3: CASSFTGQGSSPLHF

J: TRBJ2-7
D: NA
V: TRBV4-2
length: 16
size: NA
DNA: TGTGCCAGCAGCCAAGATGGGCGGACTTTGCACCACGAGCAGTACTTC
CDR3: CASSQDGRTLHHEQYF

J: TRBJ1-2
D: NA
V: TRBV7-9
length: 15
size: NA
DNA: TGTGCCAGCAGCTTAGGCAACCGGGGTTCCTATGGCTACACCTTC
CDR3: CASSLGNRGSYGYTF

J: TRBJ1-5
D: NA
V: TRBV19
length: 14
size: NA
DNA: TGTGCCAGTAGTATAGGTGGGGGCGATCAGCCCCAGCATTTT
CDR3: CASSIGGGDQPQHF

J: TRBJ2-3
D: NA
V: TRBV7-3
length: 15
size: NA
DNA: TGTGCCAGCAGCTCCAGCGTTATTCCCCCAGATACGCAGTATTTT
CDR3: CASSSSVIPPDTQYF

J: TRBJ1-1
D: NA
V: TRBV6-5
length: 13
size: NA
DNA: TGTGCCAGCAAACGGGGGTTACACACTGAAGCTTTCTTT
CDR3: CASKRGLHTEAFF

J: TRBJ2-5
D: NA
V: TRBV30
length: 13
size: NA
DNA: TGTGCCTGGATGGGCCAGCCTCAAGAGACCCAGTACTTC
CDR3: CAWMGQPQETQYF

J: TRBJ2-2
D: NA
V: TRBV11-3
length: 13
size: NA
DNA: TGTGCCAGCAGCCTCCTCGGTGCCGGGGAGCTGTTTTTT
CDR3: CASSLLGAGELFF

J: TRBJ1-4
D: NA
V: TRBV5-1
length: 12
size: few
DNA: TGCGCCAGCAGCGAACGACTTGGAAAACTGTTTTTT
CDR3: CASSERLGKLFF

J: TRBJ2-5
D: NA
V: TRBV7-2
length: 16
size: once
DNA: TGTGCCAGCAGCTTGGCCCCCATGGGAGGAGGAGAGACCCAGTACTTC
CDR3: CASSLAPMGGGETQYF

J: TRBJ2-3
D: TRBD2
V: TRBV28
length: 16
size: NA
DNA: TGTGCCAGCAGTTCTCCCGGTAGCGGGAGTCCAGATACGCAGTATTTT
CDR3: CASSSPGSGSPDTQYF

J: TRBJ1-1
D: NA
V: TRBV28
length: 14
size: NA
DNA: TGTGCCAGCAGTTTACAAGGTCAGGGGACTGAAGCTTTCTTT
CDR3: CASSLQGQGTEAFF

J: TRBJ1-5
D: NA
V: TRBV7-2
length: 13
size: NA
DNA: TGTGCCAGCAGCCCCCCGAACGGGCAGCCCCAGCATTTT
CDR3: CASSPPNGQPQHF

J: TRBJ2-1
D: NA
V: TRBV28
length: 14
size: NA
DNA: TGTGCCAGCAAGAATAGCCGAGGGGTTGATGAGCAGTTCTTC
CDR3: CASKNSRGVDEQFF

J: TRBJ2-5
D: NA
V: TRBV14
length: 11
size: once
DNA: TGTGCCAGCAGCCCCGGCCTAACGCAGTACTTC
CDR3: CASSPGLTQYF

J: TRBJ2-7
D: NA
V: TRBV6-1
length: 12
size: NA
DNA: TGTGCCAGCAGTGAACTAGACTACGAGCAGTACTTC
CDR3: CASSELDYEQYF

J: TRBJ2-3
D: TRBD2
V: TRBV5-1
length: 18
size: NA
DNA: TGCGCCAGCAGCTTAGGTAGCGGGAGCGGAGTACGCACAGATACGCAGTATTTT
CDR3: CASSLGSGSGVRTDTQYF

J: TRBJ2-2
D: NA
V: TRBV5-8
length: 15
size: NA
DNA: TGTGCCAGCAGCCCCGGGCTTGGGAACACCGGGGAGCTGTTTTTT
CDR3: CASSPGLGNTGELFF

J: TRBJ2-1
D: TRBD2
V: TRBV7-3
length: 17
size: NA
DNA: TGTGCCAGCAGCTCCCTCCCGGGACTAGCGGGAAGGAATGAGCAGTTCTTC
CDR3: CASSSLPGLAGRNEQFF

J: TRBJ1-2
D: NA
V: TRBV5-1
length: 16
size: NA
DNA: TGCGCCAGCAGACCCGGTCCCTCCCGAGCTAACTATGGCTACACCTTC
CDR3: CASRPGPSRANYGYTF